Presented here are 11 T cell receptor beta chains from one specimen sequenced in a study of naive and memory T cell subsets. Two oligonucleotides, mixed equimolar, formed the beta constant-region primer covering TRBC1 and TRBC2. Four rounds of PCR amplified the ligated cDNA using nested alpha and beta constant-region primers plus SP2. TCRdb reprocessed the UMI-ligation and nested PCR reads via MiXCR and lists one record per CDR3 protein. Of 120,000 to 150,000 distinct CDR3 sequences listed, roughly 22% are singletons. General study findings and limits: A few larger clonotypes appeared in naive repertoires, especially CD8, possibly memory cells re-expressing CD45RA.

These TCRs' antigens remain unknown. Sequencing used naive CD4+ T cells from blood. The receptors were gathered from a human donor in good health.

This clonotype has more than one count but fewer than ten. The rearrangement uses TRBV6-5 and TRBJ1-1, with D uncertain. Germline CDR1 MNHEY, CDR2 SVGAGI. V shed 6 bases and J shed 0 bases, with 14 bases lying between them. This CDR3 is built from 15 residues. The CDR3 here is CASRRTDGLNTEAFF. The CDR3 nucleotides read TGTGCCAGCAGACGCACGGACGGTCTGAACACTGAAGCTTTCTTT.

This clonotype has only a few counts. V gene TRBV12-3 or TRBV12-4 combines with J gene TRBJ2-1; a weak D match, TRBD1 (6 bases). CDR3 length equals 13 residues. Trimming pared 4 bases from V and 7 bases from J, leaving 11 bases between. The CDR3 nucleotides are TGTGCCAGCAGTTCACAACAGGGAAATGAGCAGTTCTTC. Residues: CASSSQQGNEQFF.

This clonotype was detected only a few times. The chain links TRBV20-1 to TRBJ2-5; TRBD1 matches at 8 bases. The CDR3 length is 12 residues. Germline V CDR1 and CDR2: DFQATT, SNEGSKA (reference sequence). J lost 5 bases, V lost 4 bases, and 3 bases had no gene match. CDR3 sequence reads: CSATGGSETQYF. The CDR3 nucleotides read TGCAGTGCTACAGGGGGCTCGGAGACCCAGTACTTC.

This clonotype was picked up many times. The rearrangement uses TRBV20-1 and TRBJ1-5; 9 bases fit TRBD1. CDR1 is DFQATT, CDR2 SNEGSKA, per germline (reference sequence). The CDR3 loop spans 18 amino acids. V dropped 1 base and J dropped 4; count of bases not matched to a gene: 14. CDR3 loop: CSARAIEQGALTNQPQHF. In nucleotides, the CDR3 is TGCAGTGCTAGAGCGATAGAACAGGGGGCCCTAACGAATCAGCCCCAGCATTTT.

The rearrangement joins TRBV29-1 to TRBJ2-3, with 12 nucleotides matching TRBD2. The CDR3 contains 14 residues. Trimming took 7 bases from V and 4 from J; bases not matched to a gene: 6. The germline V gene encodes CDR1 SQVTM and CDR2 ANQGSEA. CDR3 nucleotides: TGCAGCGCTTCTAGCGGGGGGGGCCCAGATACGCAGTATTTT. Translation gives CSASSGGGPDTQYF.

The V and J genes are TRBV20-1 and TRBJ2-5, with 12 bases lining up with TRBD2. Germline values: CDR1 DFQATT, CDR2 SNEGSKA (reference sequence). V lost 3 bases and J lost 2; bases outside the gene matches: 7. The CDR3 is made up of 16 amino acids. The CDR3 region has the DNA TGCAGTGCTAGGGGCGGGACTAGCGGGCCACAAGAGACCCAGTACTTC. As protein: CSARGGTSGPQETQYF.

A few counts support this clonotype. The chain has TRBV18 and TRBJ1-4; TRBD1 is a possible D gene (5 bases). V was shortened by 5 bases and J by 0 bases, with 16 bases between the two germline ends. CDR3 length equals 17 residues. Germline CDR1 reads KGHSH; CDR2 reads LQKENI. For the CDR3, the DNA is TGTGCCAGCTCATTACCGGGACGGACAACAACTAATGAAAAACTGTTTTTT. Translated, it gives CASSLPGRTTTNEKLFF.

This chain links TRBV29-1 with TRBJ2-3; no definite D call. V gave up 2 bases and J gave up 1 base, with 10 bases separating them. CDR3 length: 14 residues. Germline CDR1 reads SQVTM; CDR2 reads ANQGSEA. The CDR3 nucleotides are TGCAGCGTTGAACTCCTTCTCGGCACAGATACGCAGTATTTT. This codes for CSVELLLGTDTQYF.

Here the CDR3 DNA reads TGTGCCAGCGGAGCGGGGTCGCGCACAGATACGCAGTATTTT. Amino acids: CASGAGSRTDTQYF. V is TRBV7-2 and J is TRBJ2-3, with 7 bases aligning to TRBD2. Germline loops: CDR1 SGHTA, CDR2 FQGNSA. The junction had 6 bases not matched to a gene; V was cut back by 8 bases and J by 1 base. CDR3 length: 14 residues. The full variable domain, in which reference TRBV7-2 and TRBJ2-3 provide the parts outside the CDR3, is GAGVSQSPSNKVTEKGKDVELRCDPISGHTALYWYRQSLGQGLEFLIYFQGNSAPDKSGLPSDRFSAERTGGSVSTLTIQRTQQEDSAVYLCASGAGSRTDTQYFGPGTRLTVL.

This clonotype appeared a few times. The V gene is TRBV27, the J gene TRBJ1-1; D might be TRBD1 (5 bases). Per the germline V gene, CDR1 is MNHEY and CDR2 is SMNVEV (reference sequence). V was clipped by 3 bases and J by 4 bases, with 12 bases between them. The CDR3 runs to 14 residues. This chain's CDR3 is CASSLSGWGTEAFF. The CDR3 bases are TGTGCCAGCAGTTTGTCAGGGTGGGGCACTGAAGCTTTCTTT.

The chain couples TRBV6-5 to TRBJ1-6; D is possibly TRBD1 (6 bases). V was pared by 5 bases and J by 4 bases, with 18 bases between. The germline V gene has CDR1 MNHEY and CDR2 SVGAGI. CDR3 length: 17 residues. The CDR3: CASSPTTRGPYNSPLHF. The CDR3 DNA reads TGTGCCAGCAGTCCTACAACCAGGGGTCCTTATAATTCACCCCTCCACTTT.